The source of this TCR beta chain is a study of blood T cell repertoires in COVID-19. In the study overall: T cells, B-cell-depleted T cells, or PBMCs supplied cDNA or gDNA.

Seattle patient enrollment occurred during active infection, with longitudinal follow-up thereafter. Original analysis: Amplifying reference gene primers gave estimates of nucleated cell counts. Produced via immunoSEQ multiplex PCR; TCRdb's table is partial and in-frame only. The DNA gave D and trimming, while V, J and clone size come from that table. The sample carries about 200,000 clones, 70% to 90% recorded once. This CDR3 contains 14 residues. The V gene's germline CDR1 is LNHDA and CDR2 SQIVND (reference sequence). Germline trimming cut 4 bases from V and 6 bases from J; bases unmatched to any gene: 8.

The TCR was taken from a woman in her seventies with COVID-19, enrolled during active disease. The chain joins TRBV19 to TRBJ1-1; 7 positions agree with TRBD1. Sequencing was done on a sample of peripheral blood. CDR3 residues: CASSTKDRAAEAFF. DNA for the CDR3: TGTGCCAGTAGTACCAAAGACAGGGCGGCTGAAGCTTTCTTT.